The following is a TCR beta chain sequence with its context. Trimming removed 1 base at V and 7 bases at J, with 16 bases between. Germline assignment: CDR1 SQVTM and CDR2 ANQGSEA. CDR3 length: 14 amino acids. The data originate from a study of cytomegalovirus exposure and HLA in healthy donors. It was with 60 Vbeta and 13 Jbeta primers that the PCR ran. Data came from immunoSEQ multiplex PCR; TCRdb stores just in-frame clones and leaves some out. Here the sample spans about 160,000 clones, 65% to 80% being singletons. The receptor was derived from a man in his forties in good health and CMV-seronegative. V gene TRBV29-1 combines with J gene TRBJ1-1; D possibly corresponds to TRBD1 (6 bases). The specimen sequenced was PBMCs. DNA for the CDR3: TGCAGCGTTGAAGCCTCCGGGAGGGGGTATGAAGCTTTCTTT. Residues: CSVEASGRGYEAFF.